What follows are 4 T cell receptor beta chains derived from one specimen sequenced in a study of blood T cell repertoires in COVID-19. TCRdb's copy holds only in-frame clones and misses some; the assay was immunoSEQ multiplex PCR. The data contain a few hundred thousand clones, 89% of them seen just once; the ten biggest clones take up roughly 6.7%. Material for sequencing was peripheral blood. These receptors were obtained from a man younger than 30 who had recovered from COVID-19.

The CDR3 sequence: CSAMTGYGYTF. The CDR3 nucleotides read TGCAGTGCCATGACAGGTTATGGCTACACCTTC. The chain is built from TRBV20-1 and TRBJ1-2; D perhaps matches TRBD1 (6 bases). V lost 6 bases and J 5 bases, leaving 10 bases between the germline ends. This CDR3 comprises 11 residues. Germline CDR1 and CDR2: DFQATT and SNEGSKA (reference sequence).

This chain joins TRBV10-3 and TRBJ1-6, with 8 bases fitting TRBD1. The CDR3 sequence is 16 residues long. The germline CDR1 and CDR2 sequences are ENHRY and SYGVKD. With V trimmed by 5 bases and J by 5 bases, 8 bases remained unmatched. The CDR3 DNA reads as TGTGCCATCAGTAGGGGAGGACAGGGAAATAATTCACCCCTCCACTTT. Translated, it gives CAISRGGQGNNSPLHF.

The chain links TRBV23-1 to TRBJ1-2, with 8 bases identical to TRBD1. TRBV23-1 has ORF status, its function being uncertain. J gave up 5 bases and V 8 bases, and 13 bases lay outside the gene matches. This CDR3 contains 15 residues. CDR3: CASSTSGTGDYGYTF. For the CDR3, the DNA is TGCGCCAGCTCGACCTCCGGGACAGGAGATTATGGCTACACCTTC.

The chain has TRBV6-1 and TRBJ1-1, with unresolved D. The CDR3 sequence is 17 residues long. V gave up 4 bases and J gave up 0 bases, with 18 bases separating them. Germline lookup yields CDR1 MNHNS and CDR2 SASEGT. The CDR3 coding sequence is TGTGCCAGCAGTGGCCTGGGCCATGGAAGGATGAACACTGAAGCTTTCTTT. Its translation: CASSGLGHGRMNTEAFF.